This paragraph reports one T cell receptor beta chain. This clone's antigen is unknown. Via the germline V gene, CDR1 is MGHRA and CDR2 YSYEKL. The CDR3, cysteine through phenylalanine, is 13 amino acids long. No DNA accompanies this entry. The sample belongs to a study of T cells expressing NK-cell markers (dated by TCRdb to the early 2020s). As for the study more broadly: Three sorted T-cell subsets (CD3+CD56+NKG2C+, CD3+CD56+NKG2C- and CD3+CD56-NKG2C+) from eight donors had their TCR beta-chain repertoires profiled. Seven of the eight sequenced donors were HCMV-seropositive and one was HCMV-seronegative. All eight donors whose samples were sequenced were randomly selected healthy volunteers, three of them men and five women. Libraries were sequenced as 2 x 150 bp reads on Illumina HiSeq 2000/2500, MiSeq or NextSeq.

The sequencer was an Illumina HiSeq 2000. 5'RACE template switching, by which a universal primer site and unique molecular identifiers were added, was used to make TCR beta cDNA libraries. Synthesis of cDNA was primed from the TCR beta constant segment and was followed by two consecutive PCR amplification steps. In the paper's pipeline: MIGEC was used to demultiplex reads and group reads by UMI, and MiTCR was used to assemble and quantify clonotypes. Only TCR cDNA sequences supported by at least two reads were kept to exclude erroneous sequences. The tcR package was used for downstream repertoire analysis, and clonotypes were matched between fractions using CDR3 nucleotide sequence together with V segment. VDJmatch was used to annotate antigen specificity against VDJdb, with one amino acid substitution allowed in CDR3. After TCRdb reprocessed the reads, each CDR3 protein sequence was kept as one row, without DNA. These V and J calls originate from TCRdb's pipeline instead of the authors' own analysis. The sample table records 500,000 to 700,000 distinct CDR3 sequences. The ten largest clones take up around 3.3% of the sample.

The paper's findings and limits, for the study overall: It remained unclear whether the expanded NKG2C-expressing T cell clones were specific for HCMV antigens. Those dominant clonotypes were again the most abundant among CD3+CD56-NKG2C+ cells in a few donors, at roughly 25-60.1%. For over five donors, the dominant CD3+CD56+NKG2C+ clonotypes were among the top 10 CD8+ clonotypes and accounted for about 1.0-7.5% of CD8+ T cells.

A commercial ELISA kit detecting HCMV-specific IgG in serum was used to determine HCMV serostatus. Peripheral blood mononuclear cells were isolated from blood by Ficoll density gradient centrifugation. The chain is assembled from TRBV4-1 and TRBJ1-1; lacking DNA, the TRBD1 call made by TCRdb goes unchecked. This receptor was obtained from a man aged 18 to 30 in good health. Donor details come from another sample of the same person, matched by shared clones. Sequenced input: blood T cells: a sorted CD56 or NKG2C T cell subset, CD4+ or CD8+ T cells, or bulk PBMC T cells (not recorded which). The CDR3 amino acid sequence is: CASSQGVTSGAFF.